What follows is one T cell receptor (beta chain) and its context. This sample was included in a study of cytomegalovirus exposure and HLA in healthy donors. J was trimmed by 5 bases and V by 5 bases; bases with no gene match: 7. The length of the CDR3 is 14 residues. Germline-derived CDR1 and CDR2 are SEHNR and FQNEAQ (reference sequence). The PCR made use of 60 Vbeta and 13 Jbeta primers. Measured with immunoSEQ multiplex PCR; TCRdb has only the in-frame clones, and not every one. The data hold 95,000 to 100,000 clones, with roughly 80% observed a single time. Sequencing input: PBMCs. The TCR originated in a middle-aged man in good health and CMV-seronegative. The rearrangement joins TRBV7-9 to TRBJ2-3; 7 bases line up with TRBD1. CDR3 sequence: CASSQGQQRDTQYF. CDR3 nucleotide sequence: TGTGCCAGCAGCCAGGGACAGCAACGAGATACGCAGTATTTT.